A single sample gave rise to the 21 T cell receptor beta chains below, sequenced in a study of cytomegalovirus exposure and HLA in healthy donors. PCR involved 60 Vbeta and 13 Jbeta primers. The data were produced by immunoSEQ multiplex PCR, yet TCRdb's version contains in-frame clones alone and is incomplete. The sample has 200,000 to 250,000 clones; about 80% are singletons. The specimen was PBMCs. The receptors come from a girl aged 10-17 years in good health and CMV-seronegative.

This clone was seen more than once but under ten times. This chain connects TRBV5-1 to TRBJ1-6; weak D call: TRBD1 (5 bases). V was clipped by 5 bases and J by 7 bases, with 16 bases between them. Germline V gene sequence: CDR1 SGHRS, CDR2 YFSETQ. This CDR3 spans 15 amino acids. CDR3: CASRPPGQQNSPLHF. The CDR3 nucleotides are TGCGCCAGCAGACCCCCCGGACAACAAAATTCACCCCTCCACTTT.

This rearrangement joins TRBV28 to TRBJ2-1; TRBD1 aligns across 9 bases. The CDR3 covers 13 residues. The germline V gene has CDR1 MDHEN and CDR2 SYDVKM. V shed 6 bases, J shed 8 bases, and the junction held 5 bases outside the gene matches. The DNA of the CDR3 is TGTGCCAGCAGGGGACAGGGTTTTGATGAGCAGTTCTTC. It is translated as CASRGQGFDEQFF.

The J gene is TRBJ2-2, the V gene TRBV18; no clear D gene. The CDR3 extends over 14 amino acids. V lost 2 bases to trimming and J lost 1 base, with 5 bases between them. Germline CDR1 and CDR2: KGHSH and LQKENI. CDR3 in amino acids: CASSPGLNTGELFF. Written as DNA, the CDR3 is TGTGCCAGCTCACCAGGGCTGAACACCGGGGAGCTGTTTTTT.

This rearrangement joins TRBV7-2 to TRBJ2-7; 9 bases are shared with TRBD1. The trim removed 5 bases at V and 6 bases at J, leaving 8 bases unmatched. Germline CDR1 and CDR2: SGHTA and FQGNSA. The CDR3 spans 14 residues. CDR3 in DNA: TGTGCCAGCAGCCCGTCTGGACAGGGGAGCGAGCAGTACTTC. This sequence encodes CASSPSGQGSEQYF.

J is TRBJ2-1 and V is TRBV7-3; a possible D gene is TRBD2 (5 bases). V lost 2 bases and J lost 9, with 8 bases in between. CDR1 is SGHTA and CDR2 is FQGTGA in the germline V gene. The CDR3 spans 12 residues. CDR3 protein: CASSLGSIEQFF. Here the CDR3 DNA reads TGTGCCAGCAGCTTAGGGAGTATTGAGCAGTTCTTC. The full variable domain, in which reference TRBV7-3 and TRBJ2-1 provide the parts outside the CDR3, is GAGVSQTPSNKVTEKGKYVELRCDPISGHTALYWYRQSLGQGPEFLIYFQGTGAADDSGLPNDRFFAVRPEGSVSTLKIQRTERGDSAVYLCASSLGSIEQFFGPGTRLTVL.

V gene TRBV28 combines with J gene TRBJ2-1; 10 bases match TRBD2. Germline V gene data show CDR1 as MDHEN and CDR2 as SYDVKM. The CDR3 runs to 15 residues. After removal of 5 bases from V and 4 bases from J, the junction contained 5 bases not matched to a gene. Here the CDR3 reads CASSVQRGGYNEQFF. The CDR3 DNA reads TGTGCCAGCAGTGTTCAGCGGGGGGGATACAATGAGCAGTTCTTC.

This sequence joins TRBV28 and TRBJ1-1, with a weak D call TRBD1 (5 bases). The V and J ends lost 3 bases and 0 bases respectively, with 11 bases between them. Per germline, CDR1 MDHEN and CDR2 SYDVKM. The CDR3 is 15 residues long. CDR3 region: CASSLAVQVNTEAFF. The DNA of the CDR3 is TGTGCCAGCAGTTTGGCGGTACAGGTGAACACTGAAGCTTTCTTT.

The V call is TRBV28, the J call TRBJ2-7; 9 bases map to TRBD1. Germline CDR1 reads MDHEN; CDR2 reads SYDVKM. The CDR3 loop spans 14 amino acids. The trim removed 5 bases at V and 6 bases at J, leaving 8 bases unmatched. The CDR3 spells CASSPGQGVLEQYF. The CDR3 bases are TGTGCCAGCAGTCCGGGACAGGGTGTTCTCGAGCAGTACTTC.

This clone was recorded once. The chain is built from TRBV28 and TRBJ2-1; weak D call: TRBD2 (6 bases). The V end was cut by 5 bases, the J end by 2 bases, with 22 bases between. The CDR3 runs 18 residues. Per germline, CDR1 MDHEN and CDR2 SYDVKM. This chain's CDR3 is CASSPPGLRSVPYNEQFF. The CDR3 DNA sequence: TGTGCCAGCAGTCCACCGGGACTTCGTTCAGTGCCCTACAATGAGCAGTTCTTC. Drawing the rest from reference TRBV28 and TRBJ2-1, the complete variable domain is DVKVTQSSRYLVKRTGEKVFLECVQDMDHENMFWYRQDPGLGLRLIYFSYDVKMKEKGDIPEGYSVSREKKERFSLILESASTNQTSMYLCASSPPGLRSVPYNEQFFGPGTRLTVL.

V is TRBV9 and J is TRBJ1-5, with a possible D match to TRBD1 (6 bases). The ends were cut back, 3 bases at V and 4 bases at J, with 11 bases in the middle. The CDR3 is 14 amino acids. CDR1 SGDLS and CDR2 YYNGEE come from the germline V gene. This chain's CDR3 is CASSAGVGNQPQHF. DNA of the CDR3: TGTGCCAGCAGCGCAGGGGTGGGGAATCAGCCCCAGCATTTT. Complete variable domain (other parts from reference TRBV9 and TRBJ1-5): DSGVTQTPKHLITATGQRVTLRCSPRSGDLSVYWYQQSLDQGLQFLIQYYNGEERAKGNILERFSAQQFPDLHSELNLSSLELGDSALYFCASSAGVGNQPQHFGDGTRLSIL.

The chain combines TRBV6-5 with TRBJ2-7; possibly TRBD1 for D (6 bases). Germline lookup yields CDR1 MNHEY and CDR2 SVGAGI. The CDR3 has 14 residues. Trimming cost V 6 bases and J 0 bases, with 12 bases left between them. CDR3 coding DNA: TGTGCCAGCAGGACAGGAATGAGCTCCTACGAGCAGTACTTC. Translating it yields CASRTGMSSYEQYF.

The rearrangement uses TRBV27 and TRBJ2-3; maybe TRBD1 (6 bases). The CDR3 consists of 15 residues. The germline CDR1 and CDR2 sequences are MNHEY and SMNVEV (reference sequence). Trimming stripped 5 bases from V and 5 bases from J, with 17 bases between. CDR3 residues: CASSPDTGYEDTQYF. In DNA, the CDR3 is TGTGCCAGCAGTCCTGATACAGGGTATGAAGATACGCAGTATTTT.

J is TRBJ2-7 and V is TRBV6-5; 14 nucleotides line up with TRBD2. CDR1 MNHEY and CDR2 SVGAGI come from the germline V gene. The CDR3 totals 15 residues. With 5 bases clipped from V and 5 bases from J, the junction kept 5 bases outside the gene matches. DNA for the CDR3: TGTGCCAGCAGTAAGGGACTAGCGGGAGCCAACGAGCAGTACTTC. It encodes CASSKGLAGANEQYF.

The chain employs TRBV28 and TRBJ1-2, with 8 bases fitting TRBD1. The CDR3 length is 14 residues. Germline V CDR1 and CDR2: MDHEN, SYDVKM. The V and J ends lost 5 bases and 4 bases, in that order; junction bases with no gene match: 6. CDR3 sequence (DNA): TGTGCCAGCAGTGGTCAGGGGGCTAGCTATGGCTACACCTTC. The encoded protein is CASSGQGASYGYTF.

V gene TRBV28 combines with J gene TRBJ1-1, with D unclear. Germline V gene lookup returns CDR1 MDHEN and CDR2 SYDVKM. V lost 10 bases and J 5 bases, leaving 17 bases between the germline ends. The CDR3 extends over 13 amino acids. The DNA for the CDR3 is TGTGCCACCCGGGGAGTGGGATTGACTGAAGCTTTCTTT. It codes for CATRGVGLTEAFF.

This rearrangement joins TRBV6-5 to TRBJ2-7, with TRBD1 matching 12 bases. Germline V gives CDR1 MNHEY, CDR2 SVGAGI. The CDR3 sequence is 15 residues long. V shed 0 bases and J 6 bases; nucleotides not matched to a gene: 3. The CDR3 nucleotides are TGTGCCAGCAGTTACTCCGGGACAGGGGGCCTCGAGCAGTACTTC. It specifies CASSYSGTGGLEQYF.

The J gene is TRBJ1-2, the V gene TRBV28; D is perhaps TRBD1 (6 bases). CDR3 size: 14 residues. Looked up from germline, CDR1 is MDHEN and CDR2 is SYDVKM. V lost 6 bases and J lost 8, with 19 bases in between. The CDR3 here is CASREPTGGRGYTF. CDR3 coding DNA: TGTGCCAGCAGGGAGCCGACGGGGGGGCGCGGCTACACCTTC.

The chain employs TRBV27 and TRBJ1-5, with D possibly matching TRBD1 (5 bases). The V end lost 3 bases, the J end lost 5 bases, and 11 bases lay between the germline ends. The germline CDR1 and CDR2 sequences are MNHEY and SMNVEV (reference sequence). The CDR3 consists of 14 residues. CDR3 DNA: TGTGCCAGCAGTTTCCAGGGAGGTTATCAGCCCCAGCATTTT. Its translation: CASSFQGGYQPQHF.

The J gene is TRBJ2-5, the V gene TRBV2; a possible D gene is TRBD1 (6 bases). The CDR3 sequence is 15 residues long. The germline V and J ends were trimmed by 4 bases and 4 bases, with 16 bases remaining between them. Per germline, CDR1 SNHLY and CDR2 FYNNEI. The CDR3 DNA reads TGTGCCAGCAGTGTCGACAGGACGAGGAGAGAGACCCAGTACTTC. It encodes CASSVDRTRRETQYF.

This clone came up many times. CDR3 amino acids: CASRLENTEAFF. Written as DNA, the CDR3 is TGCGCCAGCAGACTAGAGAACACTGAAGCTTTCTTT. The chain is built from TRBV5-1 and TRBJ1-1; the D is unclear. Per the germline V gene, CDR1 is SGHRS and CDR2 is YFSETQ. The CDR3 is made up of 12 amino acids. V was shortened by 5 bases and J by 1 base, with 6 bases between the two germline ends.

The V gene is TRBV5-1, the J gene TRBJ2-7, with 11 bases fitting TRBD2. With V trimmed by 0 bases and J by 1 base, 6 bases remained unmatched. The CDR3 totals 17 residues. Germline V gene sequence: CDR1 SGHRS, CDR2 YFSETQ. Written as DNA, the CDR3 is TGCGCCAGCAGCTTGGAGGTCGGGACTAGCGGATCCTACGAGCAGTACTTC. It encodes CASSLEVGTSGSYEQYF.